Here is one T cell receptor (beta chain) with its context. Its target is unknown. V gave up 5 bases and J gave up 7 bases, with 14 bases separating them. Germline V CDR1 and CDR2: SGHNT, YENEEA. The CDR3 loop spans 14 amino acids. This record belongs to a study of cytomegalovirus exposure and HLA in healthy donors. General study findings and limits: One cluster of highly shared sequence variants probably arose as a sequencing artifact. Later analysis suggested most CMV-associated TCR beta chains were HLA-restricted.

60 Vbeta and 13 Jbeta primers were used in PCR. Per the authors' pipeline: There were about 80 million unique TCR beta chains by a later count, and approximately 10 million of them were shared. Profiled with immunoSEQ multiplex PCR; TCRdb holds only in-frame clones, not every one. The V and J calls and the clone size are those of that table, but D and trimming were determined from the DNA. The repertoire consists of approximately 170,000 clones, with approximately 79% occurring once and the leading ten covering about 2.3%. The chain couples TRBV11-3 to TRBJ2-2; perhaps TRBD1 as D (6 bases). The clonotype was recovered from a male donor in good health and CMV-seronegative. The sample was PBMCs. The CDR3 loop reads CASSLRGRDGELFF. In DNA, the CDR3 is TGTGCCAGCAGCCTCAGGGGTCGGGACGGGGAGCTGTTTTTT. Filled out from reference TRBV11-3 and TRBJ2-2, the complete variable domain reads EAGVVQSPRYKIIEKKQPVAFWCNPISGHNTLYWYLQNLGQGPELLIRYENEEAVDDSQLPKDRFSAERLKGVDSTLKIQPAELGDSAVYLCASSLRGRDGELFFGEGSRLTVL.